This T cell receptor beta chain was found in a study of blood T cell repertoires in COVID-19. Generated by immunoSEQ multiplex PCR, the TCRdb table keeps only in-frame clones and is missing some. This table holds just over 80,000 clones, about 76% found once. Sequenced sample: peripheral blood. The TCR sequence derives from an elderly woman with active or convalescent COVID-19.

This chain's CDR3 is CASSTRQRRYEQYF. CDR3 nucleotides: TGTGCCAGTTCTACTCGACAGCGAAGGTACGAGCAGTACTTC. The chain combines TRBV7-8 with TRBJ2-7; maybe TRBD1 (5 bases). In germline, CDR1 is SGHVS, CDR2 FQNEAQ. This CDR3 comprises 14 residues. Trimming stripped 9 bases from V and 4 bases from J, with 19 bases between.